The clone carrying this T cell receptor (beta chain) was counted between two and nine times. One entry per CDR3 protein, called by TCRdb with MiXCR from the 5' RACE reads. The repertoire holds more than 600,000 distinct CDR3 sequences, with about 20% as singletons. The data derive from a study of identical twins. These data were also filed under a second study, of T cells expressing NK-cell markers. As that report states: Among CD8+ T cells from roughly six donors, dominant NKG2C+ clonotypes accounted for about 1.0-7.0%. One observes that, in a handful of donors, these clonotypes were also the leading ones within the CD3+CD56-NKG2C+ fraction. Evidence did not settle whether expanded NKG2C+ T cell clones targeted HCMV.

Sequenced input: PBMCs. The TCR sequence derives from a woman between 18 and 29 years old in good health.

The chain's CDR3 is CASSPGTGFQETQYF. In DNA, the CDR3 is TGTGCCAGCAGCCCCGGGACAGGGTTCCAAGAGACCCAGTACTTC. V gene TRBV7-7 combines with J gene TRBJ2-5; the match to TRBD1 covers 9 bases. The CDR3 spans 15 residues. J lost 1 base, V lost 5 bases, and 5 bases had no gene match. Germline V gene lookup returns CDR1 SSHAT and CDR2 FNYEAQ (reference sequence). Together with reference TRBV7-7 and TRBJ2-5, the CDR3 gives the full variable domain: GAGVSQSPRYKVTKRGQDVTLRCDPISSHATLYWYQQALGQGPEFLTYFNYEAQPDKSGLPSDRFSAERPEGSISTLTIQRTEQRDSAMYRCASSPGTGFQETQYFGPGTRLLVL.